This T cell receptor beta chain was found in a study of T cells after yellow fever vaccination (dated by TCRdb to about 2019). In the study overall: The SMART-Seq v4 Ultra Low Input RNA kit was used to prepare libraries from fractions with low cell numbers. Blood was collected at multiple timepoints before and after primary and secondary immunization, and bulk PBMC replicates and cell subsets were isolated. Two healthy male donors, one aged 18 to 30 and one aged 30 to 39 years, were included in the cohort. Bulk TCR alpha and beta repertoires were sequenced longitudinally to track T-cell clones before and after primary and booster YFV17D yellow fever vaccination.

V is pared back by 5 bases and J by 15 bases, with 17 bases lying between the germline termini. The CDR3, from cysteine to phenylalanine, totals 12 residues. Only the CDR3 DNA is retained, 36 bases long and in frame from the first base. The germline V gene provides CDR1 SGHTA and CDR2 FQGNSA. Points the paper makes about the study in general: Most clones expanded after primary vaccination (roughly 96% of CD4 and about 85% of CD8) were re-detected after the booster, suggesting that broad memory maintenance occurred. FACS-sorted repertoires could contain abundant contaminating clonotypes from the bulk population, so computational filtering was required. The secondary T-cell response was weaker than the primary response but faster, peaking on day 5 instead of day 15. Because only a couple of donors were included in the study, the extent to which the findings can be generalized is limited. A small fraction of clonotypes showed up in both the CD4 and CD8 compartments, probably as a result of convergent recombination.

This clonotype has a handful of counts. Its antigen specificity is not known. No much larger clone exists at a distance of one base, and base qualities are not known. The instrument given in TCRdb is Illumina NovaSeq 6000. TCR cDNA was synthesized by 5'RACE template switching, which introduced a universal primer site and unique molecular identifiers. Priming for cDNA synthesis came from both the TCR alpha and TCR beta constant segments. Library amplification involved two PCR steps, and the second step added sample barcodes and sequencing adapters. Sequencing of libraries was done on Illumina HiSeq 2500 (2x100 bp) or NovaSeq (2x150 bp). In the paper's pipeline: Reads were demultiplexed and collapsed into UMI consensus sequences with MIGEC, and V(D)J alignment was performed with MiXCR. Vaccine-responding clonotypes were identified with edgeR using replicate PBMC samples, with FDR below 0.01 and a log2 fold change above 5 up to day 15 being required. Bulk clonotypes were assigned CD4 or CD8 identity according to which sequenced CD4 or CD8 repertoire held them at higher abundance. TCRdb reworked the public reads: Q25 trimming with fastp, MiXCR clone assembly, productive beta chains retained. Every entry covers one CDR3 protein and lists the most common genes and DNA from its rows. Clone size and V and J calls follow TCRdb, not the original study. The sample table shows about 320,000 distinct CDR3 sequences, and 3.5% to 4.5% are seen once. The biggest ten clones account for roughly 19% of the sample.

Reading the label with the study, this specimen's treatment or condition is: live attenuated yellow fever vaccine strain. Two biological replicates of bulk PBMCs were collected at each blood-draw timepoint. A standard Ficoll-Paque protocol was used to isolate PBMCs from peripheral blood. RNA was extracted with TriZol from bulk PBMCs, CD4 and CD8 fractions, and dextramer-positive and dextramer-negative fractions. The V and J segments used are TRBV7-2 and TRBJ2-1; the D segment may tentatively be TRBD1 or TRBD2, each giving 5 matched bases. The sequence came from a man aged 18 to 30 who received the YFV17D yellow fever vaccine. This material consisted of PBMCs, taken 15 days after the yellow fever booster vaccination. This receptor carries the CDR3 CASSEGPMRRFF. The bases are TGTGCCAGCAGCGAGGGACCAATGAGGCGGTTCTTC.